This TCR beta chain emerged from a study of blood T cells in healthy people across ages. The CDR3 totals 14 residues. Trimming took 5 bases from V and 7 from J; bases not matched to a gene: 9. Germline V CDR1 and CDR2: SQVTM, ANQGSEA. This clonotype has only a few counts. The authors ran a second PCR of about 7 to 12 cycles using a sample-barcoded 5' primer and a J-beta primer mix. MiXCR, applied by TCRdb to the 5' RACE reads, yields one record per CDR3 protein. The sample has 850,000 to 1,000,000 distinct CDR3 sequences, roughly 51% seen once. The clonotype originates from a woman between 55 and 75 years old in good health. The chain links TRBV29-1 to TRBJ1-5; 9 bases match TRBD1. The material sequenced was blood. CDR3 nucleotide sequence: TGCAGCGTTAGGGACAGGGAAGTGGGCCAGCCCCAGCATTTT. Translating it yields CSVRDREVGQPQHF.